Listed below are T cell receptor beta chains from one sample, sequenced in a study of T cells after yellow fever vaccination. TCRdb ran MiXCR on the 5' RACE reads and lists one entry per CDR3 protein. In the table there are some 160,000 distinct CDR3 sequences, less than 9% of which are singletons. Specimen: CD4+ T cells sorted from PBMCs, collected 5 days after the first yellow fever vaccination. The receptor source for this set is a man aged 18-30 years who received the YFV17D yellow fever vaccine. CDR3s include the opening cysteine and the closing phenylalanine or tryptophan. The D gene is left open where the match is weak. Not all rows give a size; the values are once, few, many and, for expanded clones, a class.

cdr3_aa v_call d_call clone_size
CASSYSGGRGGTEAFF TRBV6-5 - few
CASRDDTDTQYF TRBV2 - many
CASSSQGGGTEAFF TRBV7-3 - -
CASSPEVATNTGELFF TRBV18 - many
CASSSQGWETQYF TRBV7-9 - -
CASSGTGNQPQHF TRBV6-1 - many
CATPRLVTQYF TRBV15 - many
CAISQEGAYEQYF TRBV10-3 - many
CASSRPGGREETQYF TRBV5-1 - -
CASSFVAGDSYNEQFF TRBV7-2 TRBD2 -
CASSVGLAGGQDTQYF TRBV9 TRBD2 many
CASSRTSVKETQYF TRBV7-9 TRBD2 -
CASSLRGGNEKLFF TRBV12-3/TRBV12-4 TRBD1 -
CASSRRVARETQYF TRBV12-3/TRBV12-4 - -
CASSWGQGAQETQYF TRBV6-5 TRBD1 many
CASSLEGESEAFF TRBV11-3 - many
CSARRRGFSNQPQHF TRBV20-1 - many
CASSLGIRYGYTF TRBV12-3/TRBV12-4 - many
CASSPQGGLVVVLTQYF TRBV7-2 TRBD2 -
CASSLAGGLDTQYF TRBV5-1 - few
CASSMDFLAGGTGELFF TRBV19 TRBD2 few